This T cell receptor (beta chain) derives from a study of cytomegalovirus exposure and HLA in healthy donors. V dropped 3 bases and J dropped 4; count of bases not matched to a gene: 9. Germline V CDR1 and CDR2: SGHRS, YFSETQ. The CDR3 totals 16 residues. This clone showed up just once. Its antigen is as yet unknown. In the PCR, 60 Vbeta and 13 Jbeta primers were used. The method was immunoSEQ multiplex PCR; TCRdb's version includes in-frame clones alone and lacks a portion of them. This sample has 200,000 to 250,000 clones, with 80% to 90% found just once. Study outcomes and limitations: Rare sequences made up most TCRs, while some public TCRs were found in many donors. In a later analysis, common viral pathogens appeared linked to several of the most significant clusters. By HLA locus, TCR association rates varied in a later analysis, with DRB1 showing the most and HLA-C the fewest. HLA alleles were associated with roughly 17,000 TCR beta sequences in a later analysis at 0.05 false discovery rate.

The chain couples TRBV5-1 to TRBJ2-7; 11 nucleotides match TRBD2. The TCR comes from a girl aged 2-9 years in good health and CMV-seronegative. The sequencing sample was made of PBMCs. CDR3 amino acids: CASSSLGLAAEYEQYF. The CDR3 nucleotides are TGCGCCAGCAGCTCACTGGGACTAGCGGCCGAATACGAGCAGTACTTC.